These T cell receptor beta chains were read from a single sample in a study of vaccination and CD4 T cells after COVID-19. What these receptors recognize is not known. TCRdb called the PCR reads again in MiXCR, with one record for every CDR3 protein. The repertoire holds fewer than 12,000 distinct CDR3 sequences, around 30% seen once, with 7.5% to 10% in the top ten. Sequences were obtained from CD4+ T cells from blood, cultured in vitro. The source is a human donor who had recovered from COVID-19. CDR3s include the opening cysteine and the closing phenylalanine or tryptophan. The order of the fields is V gene, clone size, J gene, D gene, CDR3 DNA, CDR3 protein. D genes are given only for firm matches. Expanded clones get a size class; other rows say once, few or many, or leave the size out.

TRBV27	-	TRBJ2-1	-	TGTGCTGCCAGGAGGGGAGGATCCTACAATGAGCAGTTCTTC	CAARRGGSYNEQFF
TRBV5-4	few	TRBJ2-7	-	TGTGCCAGCAGCTTAATAGGGGGCTCCTACGAGCAGTACTTC	CASSLIGGSYEQYF
TRBV11-2	-	TRBJ1-4	-	TGTGCCAGCAGCTTAGACGGTGGGTGGGGAAATGAAAAACTGTTTTTT	CASSLDGGWGNEKLFF
TRBV6-1	-	TRBJ1-1	-	TGTGCCAGCAGCCCGGTAGGGGGAGCTTTCTTT	CASSPVGGAFF
TRBV7-2	few	TRBJ1-6	TRBD1	TGTGCCAGCAGCCCTGGGGGGACAGGGTTTATAGTCCTCCACTTT	CASSPGGTGFIVLHF
TRBV7-2	-	TRBJ1-1	-	TGTGCCAGCAGCTTAGACCAGGGGAGCACTGAAGCTTTCTTT	CASSLDQGSTEAFF
TRBV6-5	-	TRBJ1-1	-	TGTGCCAGCAGTTACTTGGGGGGAACGAACACTGAAGCTTTCTTT	CASSYLGGTNTEAFF
TRBV5-8	few	TRBJ2-7	TRBD1	TGTGCCAGCAGCGCGGGGACAGGTCGCGAGCAGTACTTC	CASSAGTGREQYF
TRBV6-2/TRBV6-3	-	TRBJ2-6	-	TGTGCCAGCAGTTACGAGTCGGCTGGGGCCAACGTCCTGACTTTC	CASSYESAGANVLTF
TRBV7-2	-	TRBJ1-6	-	TGTGCCAGCAGCCTCGGGAATGTTAATTCACCCCTCCACTTT	CASSLGNVNSPLHF
TRBV27	-	TRBJ2-7	-	TGTGCCAGCAGCCCCTTAGGGACACCGTCCTACGAGCAGTACTTC	CASSPLGTPSYEQYF
TRBV7-9	medium-sized	TRBJ1-2	-	TGTGCCAGCAGCCCCCTGGACTTCAGCGGCTACACCTTC	CASSPLDFSGYTF
TRBV7-3	-	TRBJ2-1	-	TGTGCCAGCAGCTACAGCTCCTACAATGAGCAGTTCTTC	CASSYSSYNEQFF
TRBV20-1	-	TRBJ2-1	-	TGCAGCCCGCTGAAGGACAGAACAAATGAGCAGTTCTTC	CSPLKDRTNEQFF
TRBV6-2/TRBV6-3	few	TRBJ1-2	-	TGTGCCAGCAGTTACGAAGGGTGGGGGCATGGCTACACCTTC	CASSYEGWGHGYTF
TRBV15	-	TRBJ2-7	-	TGTGCCACCAGCAGAGAAGGGTCCTACGAGCAGTACTTC	CATSREGSYEQYF
TRBV5-1	few	TRBJ1-6	-	TGCGCCAGCAGCTGGCGGGGTGATTCACCCCTCCACTTT	CASSWRGDSPLHF
TRBV7-6	few	TRBJ2-5	TRBD2	TGTGCCAGCAGCCCACTAGCGGGAGTAGAGACCCAGTACTTC	CASSPLAGVETQYF
TRBV7-9	-	TRBJ1-2	-	TGTGCCAGCAGCTTAGCTTGGAGTCAGGGCTCCGACTATGGCTACACCTTC	CASSLAWSQGSDYGYTF
TRBV24-1	few	TRBJ2-3	-	TGTGCCACCAGTGAGAGGTCGGATACGCAGTATTTT	CATSERSDTQYF
TRBV7-3	-	TRBJ2-7	-	TGTGCCAGCAGCTACGCGGCCTCCTACGAGCAGTACTTC	CASSYAASYEQYF
TRBV19	-	TRBJ1-1	TRBD1	TGTGCCAGTAGTAGGACCGGGACAGGGGGCAATGAAGCTTTCTTT	CASSRTGTGGNEAFF
TRBV20-1	-	TRBJ2-1	TRBD2	TGCAGTGCACTAGCGGGAGGGAATGAGCAGTTCTTC	CSALAGGNEQFF
TRBV20-1	few	TRBJ1-1	-	TGCAGTGCTTGGCTGGGGAGGGGGACTGAAGCTTTCTTT	CSAWLGRGTEAFF
TRBV20-1	once	TRBJ2-2	-	TGCAGTGCTAGAGATGGGGGGAGTATCCCCGGGGAGCTGTTTTTT	CSARDGGSIPGELFF
TRBV5-6	-	TRBJ1-2	-	TGTGCCAGCAGGAACAACTATGGCTACACCTTC	CASRNNYGYTF
TRBV7-3	-	TRBJ1-1	-	TGTGCCAGCAGCCCCCGCGGCCAAGGGTACACTGAAGCTTTCTTT	CASSPRGQGYTEAFF
TRBV27	-	TRBJ2-1	TRBD2	TGTGCCAGCAGTTCACTAGCGGGGAGGAATGAGCAGTTCTTC	CASSSLAGRNEQFF
TRBV20-1	-	TRBJ2-1	-	TGCAGTGCTCGAAGGGGGGGACAGGTGTACAATGAGCAGTTCTTC	CSARRGGQVYNEQFF
TRBV20-1	-	TRBJ2-3	-	TGCAGTGCTGGCAGCGGAAGGGGCACAGATACGCAGTATTTT	CSAGSGRGTDTQYF
TRBV7-3	large	TRBJ1-1	-	TGTGCCAGCAGCACCCAAGCCGGCACTGAAGCTTTCTTT	CASSTQAGTEAFF
TRBV5-8	-	TRBJ2-7	TRBD2	TGTGCCAGCAGCTTCCTAGCGGGGGTATTCTCCTACGAGCAGTACTTC	CASSFLAGVFSYEQYF
TRBV2	-	TRBJ2-7	-	TGTGCCAGCAGTTTTAGCTCCTACGAGCAGTACTTC	CASSFSSYEQYF
TRBV5-5	few	TRBJ2-5	TRBD1	TGTGCCAGCAGCTCACCCCGACAGGGGGCTTTGGAGACCCAGTACTTC	CASSSPRQGALETQYF
TRBV6-1	-	TRBJ1-1	-	TGTGCCAGCAGTGAGACATGGGGCGGGACTGAAGCTTTCTTT	CASSETWGGTEAFF
TRBV7-9	few	TRBJ1-1	TRBD1	TGTGCCAGCAGGTCCGGGACAGACCGAGCTTTCTTT	CASRSGTDRAFF
TRBV10-3	-	TRBJ1-6	-	TGTGCCATCAGTGAGAATTTAGGGGGGCGGTATAATTCACCCCTCCACTTT	CAISENLGGRYNSPLHF
TRBV6-5	-	TRBJ2-1	-	TGTGCCATCAGTTCATTAGGGAATGAGCAGTTCTTC	CAISSLGNEQFF
TRBV7-9	few	TRBJ1-1	-	TGTGCCAGCAGCTTAGAGGTAGGGGGGGAAGCTTTCTTT	CASSLEVGGEAFF
TRBV7-9	few	TRBJ1-1	-	TGTGCCAGCAGCTCACGGCCGGGTTGGGCTTTCTTT	CASSSRPGWAFF
TRBV7-9	-	TRBJ2-7	TRBD2	TGTGCCAGCAGCTCCGGACTAGCGGGATCCTACGAGCAGTACTTC	CASSSGLAGSYEQYF
TRBV6-1	few	TRBJ2-7	-	TGTGCCAGCAGTAGCGAGAGATCCAGGACCTACGAGCAGTACTTC	CASSSERSRTYEQYF
TRBV21-1	few	TRBJ2-3	-	TGTGCCAGCAGCAGCCAAGATACGCAGTATTTT	CASSSQDTQYF
TRBV7-3	-	TRBJ2-7	-	TGTGCCAGCAGCTTGGGGGCGGGAGTGGTCTACGAGCAGTACTTC	CASSLGAGVVYEQYF
TRBV10-3	few	TRBJ2-1	-	TGTGCCATCAGTGAGTACCCAGCGGGCGAGTACAATGAGCAGTTCTTC	CAISEYPAGEYNEQFF
TRBV7-2	-	TRBJ2-5	-	TGTGCCAGCAGCTTGGCCGGGACACGGTCAGAGACCCAGTACTTC	CASSLAGTRSETQYF
TRBV6-2/TRBV6-3	-	TRBJ2-2	-	TGTGCCAGCAAGTTCGCCGGGGAGCTGTTTTTT	CASKFAGELFF
TRBV7-2	few	TRBJ2-5	-	TGTGCCAGCAGCCTTCAGGGTCGACAAGAGACCCAGTACTTC	CASSLQGRQETQYF
TRBV5-6	-	TRBJ1-1	TRBD1	TGTGCCAGCAGCCGCCCGACAGGGGTAACGAACACTGAAGCTTTCTTT	CASSRPTGVTNTEAFF